The 22 T cell receptor beta chains below were found in one sample sequenced in a study of blood T cell repertoires in COVID-19 (dated by TCRdb to the early 2020s). The library came from the immunoSEQ multiplex PCR assay. The table was pulled from immuneACCESS by TCRdb, which kept in-frame rearrangements only. Such tables lose some clones; where checked, under half of the loss comes from unresolved V genes, and the rest has no known cause. The sample profile shows about 49,000 clones; around 85% of them were found once. The top ten clonotypes cover over 12% of the sample. Sequencing was carried out using peripheral blood. The receptors come from a human donor in a cohort sampled during active COVID-19.

The rearrangement joins TRBV7-2 to TRBJ1-2, with D perhaps TRBD1 (5 bases). This CDR3 has 16 amino acids. CDR1 SGHTA and CDR2 FQGNSA come from the germline V gene. The V end lost 0 bases, the J end lost 2 bases, and 13 bases lay between the germline ends. The CDR3 DNA reads as TGTGCCAGCAGCTTAGCCCCGGCAGGGTACAACTATGGCTACACCTTC. Protein: CASSLAPAGYNYGYTF. The full variable domain, with the rest looked up from reference TRBV7-2 and TRBJ1-2, is GAGVSQSPSNKVTEKGKDVELRCDPISGHTALYWYRQSLGQGLEFLIYFQGNSAPDKSGLPSDRFSAERTGGSVSTLTIQRTQQEDSAVYLCASSLAPAGYNYGYTFGSGTRLTVV.

The chain employs TRBV7-2 and TRBJ1-2, with TRBD1 matching 8 bases. Germline V gene data show CDR1 as SGHTA and CDR2 as FQGNSA. The ends lost 0 bases at V and 4 bases at J; junction bases unmatched: 4. The CDR3 has 15 amino acids. The CDR3, as DNA: TGTGCCAGCAGCTTAGCCAGGGGGCAGGGCTATGGCTACACCTTC. This translates into CASSLARGQGYGYTF. Looking up the rest from reference TRBV7-2 and TRBJ1-2 gives the full variable domain: GAGVSQSPSNKVTEKGKDVELRCDPISGHTALYWYRQSLGQGLEFLIYFQGNSAPDKSGLPSDRFSAERTGGSVSTLTIQRTQQEDSAVYLCASSLARGQGYGYTFGSGTRLTVV.

This chain connects TRBV7-9 to TRBJ2-1; tentatively, D is TRBD1 (5 bases). Per the germline V gene, CDR1 is SEHNR and CDR2 is FQNEAQ (reference sequence). Deletions cut 0 bases from V and 6 bases from J, with 6 bases between. The CDR3 covers 13 residues. CDR3 in DNA: TGTGCCAGCAGCTTAGCGGGGCGCAATGAGCAGTTCTTC. The encoded protein is CASSLAGRNEQFF. Full variable domain (rest looked up from reference TRBV7-9 and TRBJ2-1): DTGVSQNPRHKITKRGQNVTFRCDPISEHNRLYWYRQTLGQGPEFLTYFQNEAQLEKSRLLSDRFSAERPKGSFSTLEIQRTEQGDSAMYLCASSLAGRNEQFFGPGTRLTVL.

The rearrangement links TRBV29-1 to TRBJ2-1; 10 bases fit TRBD2. Germline V CDR1 and CDR2: SQVTM, ANQGSEA. The junction had 1 base not matched to a gene; V was cut back by 3 bases and J by 2 bases. The CDR3 extends over 14 amino acids. The CDR3 DNA reads as TGCAGCGTTGAGCTAGCGGGGGCCTACAATGAGCAGTTCTTC. Its protein is CSVELAGAYNEQFF.

The CDR3 sequence: CASERRGPITGELFF. DNA for the CDR3: TGTGCCAGTGAAAGGCGCGGGCCGATAACCGGGGAGCTGTTTTTT. This chain uses TRBV19 with TRBJ2-2; tentatively, D is TRBD2 (5 bases). Germline CDR1 is LNHDA and CDR2 is SQIVND (reference sequence). The CDR3 runs 15 residues. V was shortened by 8 bases and J by 5 bases, with 18 bases between the two germline ends.

The chain couples TRBV27 to TRBJ1-1; weak D call: TRBD1 (5 bases). Germline V gene data show CDR1 as MNHEY and CDR2 as SMNVEV (reference sequence). CDR3 length: 13 residues. V lost 3 bases and J lost 2, with 7 bases in between. The CDR3 DNA follows: TGTGCCAGCAGTTTCAGGGTTAACACTGAAGCTTTCTTT. Its translation is CASSFRVNTEAFF.

The chain couples TRBV6-5 to TRBJ2-2, with 8 nucleotides matching TRBD1. The CDR3 consists of 14 residues. Germline assignment: CDR1 MNHEY and CDR2 SVGAGI. Unmatched junction bases numbered 7, after V lost 6 bases and J lost 7 bases. The CDR3 DNA sequence: TGTGCCAGCAGAGGACAGGGAGTTAGCGGGGAGCTGTTTTTT. Translated: CASRGQGVSGELFF.

This chain uses TRBV7-2 with TRBJ2-7; 7 bases are shared with TRBD1. J lost 4 bases, V lost 0 bases, and 9 bases had no gene match. This CDR3 region has 16 residues. Looked up from germline, CDR1 is SGHTA and CDR2 is FQGNSA. CDR3 nucleotides: TGTGCCAGCAGCTTAGCGTTGGCAGGGGGTCAGTACGAGCAGTACTTC. It encodes CASSLALAGGQYEQYF.

The chain is built from TRBV5-1 and TRBJ2-7; D might be TRBD1 (5 bases). From germline, CDR1 is SGHRS and CDR2 YFSETQ. The CDR3 has 12 residues. With 4 bases removed from V and 3 bases from J, the gap between germline ends came to 8 bases. The CDR3 is CASSADSYEQYF. The CDR3 bases are TGCGCCAGCAGCGCCGACAGCTACGAGCAGTACTTC.

The rearrangement uses TRBV6-1 and TRBJ1-2, with 7 bases that match TRBD1. The CDR3 is 15 amino acids. Trimming cost V 3 bases and J 0 bases; bases outside gene matches: 4. Germline CDR1 reads MNHNS; CDR2 reads SASEGT. The CDR3 sequence is CASSDSGTANYGYTF. The DNA of the CDR3 is TGTGCCAGCAGTGATTCGGGGACAGCTAACTATGGCTACACCTTC.

The rearrangement uses TRBV5-1 and TRBJ2-5; the D gene is possibly TRBD1 (6 bases). CDR1 is SGHRS, CDR2 YFSETQ, per germline. The germline V and J ends were trimmed by 4 bases and 1 base, with 14 bases remaining between them. The CDR3 extends over 15 amino acids. The chain's CDR3 is CASSPGTQGQETQYF. The CDR3 coding sequence is TGCGCCAGCAGCCCGGGGACACAGGGCCAAGAGACCCAGTACTTC.

The chain links TRBV3-1 (or the pseudogene TRBV3-2) to TRBJ1-2; no definite D call. V gave up 1 base and J gave up 1 base, with 7 bases separating them. The CDR3 is 14 amino acids. The germline V gene has CDR1 LGHDT and CDR2 YNNKEL (reference sequence). The CDR3 nucleotides are TGTGCCAGCAGCCAAGGGGCAGGTAACTATGGCTACACCTTC. It is translated as CASSQGAGNYGYTF.

This chain joins TRBV19 and TRBJ2-4; 11 bases match TRBD2. With V trimmed by 4 bases and J by 9 bases, 11 bases remained unmatched. Germline-derived CDR1 and CDR2 are LNHDA and SQIVND (reference sequence). The CDR3 is 16 residues long. CDR3 residues: CASSTLTRLAGSIQYF. CDR3 nucleotides: TGTGCCAGTAGTACCCTCACCCGACTAGCGGGGAGCATTCAGTACTTC.

The rearrangement links TRBV2 to TRBJ2-1; 12 bases align to TRBD2. The germline gives CDR1 SNHLY, CDR2 FYNNEI. The CDR3 covers 16 residues. V shed 6 bases and J 7 bases; nucleotides not matched to a gene: 10. The CDR3 is CASRRLAGVLGNEQFF. CDR3 bases: TGTGCCAGCAGGCGACTAGCGGGAGTACTAGGGAATGAGCAGTTCTTC.

V gene TRBV19 combines with J gene TRBJ2-5; weak D call: TRBD1 (6 bases). The V gene lost 6 bases and the J gene lost 7 bases, with 15 bases spanning the gap. Germline V gene lookup returns CDR1 LNHDA and CDR2 SQIVND (reference sequence). The CDR3 is made up of 13 amino acids. For the CDR3, the DNA is TGTGCCAGTAGGATGCAGGGGAAGGTGACCCAGTACTTC. Translating gives CASRMQGKVTQYF.

The genes are TRBV9 and TRBJ1-2; D is ambiguous. This CDR3 is built from 16 residues. Germline values: CDR1 SGDLS, CDR2 YYNGEE. V was clipped by 3 bases and J by 4 bases, with 19 bases between them. The CDR3 here is CASSAPRGRGVYGYTF. The CDR3 nucleotides are TGTGCCAGCAGCGCCCCACGCGGACGGGGAGTCTATGGCTACACCTTC.

The chain recombines TRBV5-1 with TRBJ2-3; tentatively, D is TRBD2 (6 bases). CDR1 is SGHRS and CDR2 is YFSETQ in the germline V gene. The CDR3 totals 14 residues. Trimming stripped 3 bases from V and 0 bases from J, with 8 bases between. The CDR3 sequence is CASSSGESTDTQYF. The CDR3 nucleotides read TGCGCCAGCAGCTCGGGGGAGAGCACAGATACGCAGTATTTT.

This clone showed up just a few times. The rearrangement uses TRBV6-5 and TRBJ1-1; no clear D gene. The germline V and J ends were trimmed by 0 bases and 6 bases, with 11 bases remaining between them. This CDR3 is built from 14 residues. CDR1 is MNHEY and CDR2 is SVGAGI in the germline V gene. The CDR3 coding sequence is TGTGCCAGCAGTTACTCGAATCCCGGGGCTGAAGCTTTCTTT. Its translation: CASSYSNPGAEAFF.

The chain joins TRBV11-2 to TRBJ2-7, with 7 nucleotides matching TRBD2. V dropped 1 base and J dropped 4; count of bases not matched to a gene: 13. Germline values: CDR1 SGHAT, CDR2 FQNNGV. CDR3 size: 17 residues. This CDR3 reads CASSLGIFAGDQYEQYF. As DNA, the CDR3 is TGTGCCAGCAGCTTAGGAATTTTCGCGGGGGACCAATACGAGCAGTACTTC.

The rearrangement uses TRBV4-1 and TRBJ1-2; 8 nucleotides match TRBD1. The CDR3 is 16 residues long. The V gene end was trimmed by 8 bases and the J gene end by 0 bases; junction bases not matched to a gene: 11. Germline V lookup: CDR1 MGHRA, CDR2 YSYEKL. As DNA, the CDR3 is TGCGCCAGCGGGACAGGACCCGCGTTAGCTAACTATGGCTACACCTTC. Protein sequence: CASGTGPALANYGYTF.

In its sample, this clone was seen once. The chain is built from TRBV18 and TRBJ2-1; D possibly corresponds to TRBD2 (5 bases). From germline, CDR1 is KGHSH and CDR2 LQKENI. V lost 2 bases and J lost 8, with 7 bases in between. This CDR3 contains 12 residues. As DNA, the CDR3 is TGTGCCAGCTCACCATCTAGCTATGAGCAGTTCTTC. As protein: CASSPSSYEQFF.

V and J are TRBV5-4 and TRBJ1-1, with D perhaps TRBD1 (5 bases). CDR1 is SGHNT and CDR2 is YYREEE in the germline V gene (reference sequence). The CDR3 sequence is 17 residues long. V lost 4 bases, J lost 0 bases, and 19 bases lay in between. CDR3 protein: CASSRGTTTRLNTEAFF. The CDR3 nucleotides read TGTGCCAGCAGCCGGGGGACCACCACACGACTGAACACTGAAGCTTTCTTT.